These T cell receptor beta chains were read from a single sample in a study of T cell responses to AZD1222 COVID-19 vaccine. Using immunoSEQ multiplex PCR, the repertoire was profiled, and TCRdb retains in-frame clones only, with some absent. In the table there are around 140,000 clones, approximately 91% of which are singletons. The specimen comprised peripheral blood, sampled 28 days after the second dose of the MenACWY control vaccine. The receptors come from an adult who received the MenACWY meningococcal vaccine as a control. Both conserved end residues are part of each CDR3. Fields, in order: D gene, J gene, clone size, V gene, CDR3 DNA, CDR3 protein. D genes are given only for firm matches. Clone size is not always given. Where it is, it says once, few, many or a class for expanded clones.

d_gene: -
j_gene: TRBJ1-1
abundance: -
v_gene: TRBV11-3
CDR3nt: TGTGCCAGCAGCAGCAACGGGAACACTGAAGCTTTCTTT
CDR3aa: CASSSNGNTEAFF

d_gene: -
j_gene: TRBJ1-5
abundance: -
v_gene: TRBV16
CDR3nt: TGTGCCAGCAGCCCCGGGACGGTGAATCAGCCCCAGCATTTT
CDR3aa: CASSPGTVNQPQHF

d_gene: -
j_gene: TRBJ2-3
abundance: once
v_gene: TRBV9
CDR3nt: TGTGCCAGCAGCGTAGCGGGGGCGGCCTTTACGCAGTATTTT
CDR3aa: CASSVAGAAFTQYF

d_gene: -
j_gene: TRBJ1-5
abundance: -
v_gene: TRBV6-5
CDR3nt: TGTGCCAGCAGTTACTCCCAAGGTACAAATCAGCCCCAGCATTTT
CDR3aa: CASSYSQGTNQPQHF

d_gene: TRBD1
j_gene: TRBJ1-2
abundance: -
v_gene: TRBV3-1/TRBV3-2
CDR3nt: TGTGCCAGCAGCCAACACGGACAGGGGGCGCGAGGAGGCTACACCTTC
CDR3aa: CASSQHGQGARGGYTF

d_gene: -
j_gene: TRBJ1-2
abundance: -
v_gene: TRBV4-1
CDR3nt: TGCGCCAGCAGCCAACCCTGGGGTGGCTACACCTTC
CDR3aa: CASSQPWGGYTF

d_gene: -
j_gene: TRBJ1-1
abundance: -
v_gene: TRBV7-9
CDR3nt: TGTGCCAGCAGCTCCCGGGGAGGAATGAACACTGAAGCTTTCTTT
CDR3aa: CASSSRGGMNTEAFF

d_gene: -
j_gene: TRBJ1-1
abundance: -
v_gene: TRBV5-1
CDR3nt: TGCGCCAGCAGCCCTTGGGACATCGTTATGAACACTGAAGCTTTCTTT
CDR3aa: CASSPWDIVMNTEAFF

d_gene: -
j_gene: TRBJ2-3
abundance: -
v_gene: TRBV11-3
CDR3nt: TGTGCCAGCAGCTTAGATGGCGCAGCTAGCACAGATACGCAGTATTTT
CDR3aa: CASSLDGAASTDTQYF

d_gene: -
j_gene: TRBJ2-1
abundance: -
v_gene: TRBV28
CDR3nt: TGTGCCAGCAGTGGGGGGAACAGGGTGGGTGAGCAGTTCTTC
CDR3aa: CASSGGNRVGEQFF

d_gene: -
j_gene: TRBJ1-4
abundance: -
v_gene: TRBV12-3/TRBV12-4
CDR3nt: TGTGCCAGCAGTTTAGGGGAAAAACTGTTTTTT
CDR3aa: CASSLGEKLFF

d_gene: -
j_gene: TRBJ1-4
abundance: -
v_gene: TRBV18
CDR3nt: TGTGCCAGCTCACCACCTCTTACGGTTGTTAATGAAAAACTGTTTTTT
CDR3aa: CASSPPLTVVNEKLFF

d_gene: -
j_gene: TRBJ2-3
abundance: -
v_gene: TRBV4-3
CDR3nt: TGCGCCAGCAGCCATTGGAGATCCACAGATACGCAGTATTTT
CDR3aa: CASSHWRSTDTQYF

d_gene: -
j_gene: TRBJ1-1
abundance: -
v_gene: TRBV29-1
CDR3nt: TGCAGCGTGGGCACAGGGAGGGGGACTGAAGCTTTCTTT
CDR3aa: CSVGTGRGTEAFF

d_gene: -
j_gene: TRBJ1-5
abundance: -
v_gene: TRBV19
CDR3nt: TGTGCCAGTAGTATAGCTATTGTTGGCAATCAGCCCCAGCATTTT
CDR3aa: CASSIAIVGNQPQHF

d_gene: TRBD2
j_gene: TRBJ2-1
abundance: -
v_gene: TRBV27
CDR3nt: TGTGCCAGCAGCTCTAGCGGGATTAGTGAGCAGTTCTTC
CDR3aa: CASSSSGISEQFF

d_gene: TRBD1
j_gene: TRBJ1-2
abundance: -
v_gene: TRBV7-9
CDR3nt: TGTGCCAGCAGCCCCGTGGGGGGGACAGGGGGATATGGCTACACCTTC
CDR3aa: CASSPVGGTGGYGYTF

d_gene: -
j_gene: TRBJ2-4
abundance: -
v_gene: TRBV30
CDR3nt: TGTGCCTGGAGTCCAGAAAACATTCAGTACTTC
CDR3aa: CAWSPENIQYF

d_gene: -
j_gene: TRBJ1-3
abundance: -
v_gene: TRBV5-1
CDR3nt: TGCGCCAGCAGCTTACCAGGAACAGGGAGTGGAAACACCATATATTTT
CDR3aa: CASSLPGTGSGNTIYF

d_gene: TRBD2
j_gene: TRBJ2-1
abundance: -
v_gene: TRBV10-3
CDR3nt: TGTGCCATCAGTGGGGGACTAGGGGACAATGAGCAGTTCTTC
CDR3aa: CAISGGLGDNEQFF

d_gene: -
j_gene: TRBJ2-2
abundance: -
v_gene: TRBV4-3
CDR3nt: TGCGCCAGCAGCCAAGAAACCAGAGGCACCGGGGAGCTGTTTTTT
CDR3aa: CASSQETRGTGELFF

d_gene: -
j_gene: TRBJ1-1
abundance: -
v_gene: TRBV3-1/TRBV3-2
CDR3nt: TGTGCCAGCACGGGACGGAGTTACACTGAAGCTTTCTTT
CDR3aa: CASTGRSYTEAFF

d_gene: TRBD2
j_gene: TRBJ2-5
abundance: -
v_gene: TRBV4-3
CDR3nt: TGCGCCAGCAGCCAAAATGTTCCAGCGGGAGGAGAGACCCAGTACTTC
CDR3aa: CASSQNVPAGGETQYF

d_gene: -
j_gene: TRBJ1-1
abundance: -
v_gene: TRBV5-1
CDR3nt: TGCGCCAGCAGCTTTAGTGGTGGGGCTACGAACACTGAAGCTTTCTTT
CDR3aa: CASSFSGGATNTEAFF

d_gene: -
j_gene: TRBJ2-5
abundance: -
v_gene: TRBV7-2
CDR3nt: TGTGCCAGCAGCTTCGGGGGAACAGGGGAAGAGACCCAGTACTTC
CDR3aa: CASSFGGTGEETQYF

d_gene: TRBD2
j_gene: TRBJ2-5
abundance: few
v_gene: TRBV4-2
CDR3nt: TGTGCCAGCAGCCAGGGGGGGTACGAGACCCAGTACTTC
CDR3aa: CASSQGGYETQYF

d_gene: -
j_gene: TRBJ1-6
abundance: -
v_gene: TRBV3-1/TRBV3-2
CDR3nt: TGTGCCAGCAGCCAGGCTCAGTACAATTCACCCCTCCACTTT
CDR3aa: CASSQAQYNSPLHF

d_gene: -
j_gene: TRBJ1-5
abundance: -
v_gene: TRBV28
CDR3nt: TGTGCCAGCAGGGGGACGGGAGGCAATCAGCCCCAGCATTTT
CDR3aa: CASRGTGGNQPQHF

d_gene: TRBD1
j_gene: TRBJ2-1
abundance: once
v_gene: TRBV25-1
CDR3nt: TGTGCCAGCAGCATGGGACAGGGGTGGAATGAGCAGTTCTTC
CDR3aa: CASSMGQGWNEQFF

d_gene: -
j_gene: TRBJ2-2
abundance: -
v_gene: TRBV5-1
CDR3nt: TGCGCCAGCAGCTTGTTATTGGGGAGCACCGGGGAGCTGTTTTTT
CDR3aa: CASSLLLGSTGELFF

d_gene: TRBD1
j_gene: TRBJ1-6
abundance: few
v_gene: TRBV19
CDR3nt: TGTGCCAGTAGTACCCCGACACAGACAGGGGCGATTTATAATTCACCCCTCCACTTT
CDR3aa: CASSTPTQTGAIYNSPLHF

d_gene: TRBD2
j_gene: TRBJ2-3
abundance: -
v_gene: TRBV11-3
CDR3nt: TGTGCCAGCAGCTTAGGCGCTAGCGGGAGAGTAGATACGCAGTATTTT
CDR3aa: CASSLGASGRVDTQYF

d_gene: TRBD1
j_gene: TRBJ1-4
abundance: -
v_gene: TRBV27
CDR3nt: TGTGCCAGCAGTTACCTGACAGGGGGCGGTGAAAAACTGTTTTTT
CDR3aa: CASSYLTGGGEKLFF

d_gene: -
j_gene: TRBJ2-2
abundance: -
v_gene: TRBV7-3
CDR3nt: TGTGCCAGCAGTTTCGACCCAACCACCGGGGAGCTGTTTTTT
CDR3aa: CASSFDPTTGELFF

d_gene: -
j_gene: TRBJ1-2
abundance: -
v_gene: TRBV7-2
CDR3nt: TGTGCCAGCAGCTTATTAGGGGGGGGCCCCTATGGCTACACCTTC
CDR3aa: CASSLLGGGPYGYTF

d_gene: -
j_gene: TRBJ1-1
abundance: -
v_gene: TRBV24-1
CDR3nt: TGTGCCACCATGGGGGCCGCGGACACTGAAGCTTTCTTT
CDR3aa: CATMGAADTEAFF

d_gene: TRBD2
j_gene: TRBJ2-1
abundance: few
v_gene: TRBV6-2/TRBV6-3
CDR3nt: TGTGCCAGCAGTCGGGAGGCTAGCGGTTACAATGAGCAGTTCTTC
CDR3aa: CASSREASGYNEQFF

d_gene: -
j_gene: TRBJ1-6
abundance: -
v_gene: TRBV6-2/TRBV6-3
CDR3nt: TGTGCCAGCAGTTACGGGGGGAATCGGCCACCCCTCCACTTT
CDR3aa: CASSYGGNRPPLHF

d_gene: -
j_gene: TRBJ1-2
abundance: -
v_gene: TRBV19
CDR3nt: TGTGCCAGTAGTATCATGCGAGGCCCTAACTATGGCTACACCTTC
CDR3aa: CASSIMRGPNYGYTF

d_gene: -
j_gene: TRBJ1-4
abundance: -
v_gene: TRBV10-2
CDR3nt: TGCGCCAGCAGTGGGAACTCCTTGGCAGAAAAACTGTTTTTT
CDR3aa: CASSGNSLAEKLFF

d_gene: -
j_gene: TRBJ1-1
abundance: -
v_gene: TRBV6-2/TRBV6-3
CDR3nt: TGTGCCAGCAGTCGATCGAGGGGGGACACTGAAGCTTTCTTT
CDR3aa: CASSRSRGDTEAFF

d_gene: -
j_gene: TRBJ2-5
abundance: -
v_gene: TRBV11-2
CDR3nt: TGTGCCAGCAGCCCTTCGGGTCCCCAAGAGACCCAGTACTTC
CDR3aa: CASSPSGPQETQYF

d_gene: -
j_gene: TRBJ1-1
abundance: once
v_gene: TRBV7-9
CDR3nt: TGTGCCAGCACCCCGATCGGCCCGAACACTGAAGCTTTCTTT
CDR3aa: CASTPIGPNTEAFF

d_gene: -
j_gene: TRBJ2-3
abundance: -
v_gene: TRBV6-1
CDR3nt: TGTGCCAGCAGTGAAGCCAGGGCCGGCACAGATACGCAGTATTTT
CDR3aa: CASSEARAGTDTQYF

d_gene: TRBD1
j_gene: TRBJ1-6
abundance: -
v_gene: TRBV10-3
CDR3nt: TGTGCCATCAGCGGGGACAGGGGGCAGTCACCCCTCCACTTT
CDR3aa: CAISGDRGQSPLHF

d_gene: TRBD1
j_gene: TRBJ1-1
abundance: -
v_gene: TRBV30
CDR3nt: TGTGCCTGGACAGGGGGTTTCGACACTGAAGCTTTCTTT
CDR3aa: CAWTGGFDTEAFF

d_gene: -
j_gene: TRBJ2-1
abundance: once
v_gene: TRBV15
CDR3nt: TGTGCCACCAGCGCTGGTAGCGTCAATGAGCAGTTCTTC
CDR3aa: CATSAGSVNEQFF

d_gene: -
j_gene: TRBJ2-7
abundance: -
v_gene: TRBV5-1
CDR3nt: TGCGCCAGCAGCTTAACCCGAAATTACGAGCAGTACTTC
CDR3aa: CASSLTRNYEQYF

d_gene: TRBD2
j_gene: TRBJ2-3
abundance: -
v_gene: TRBV6-2/TRBV6-3
CDR3nt: TGTGCCAGCAGTGTATTTAGCGGGGGGGGGCAGTATTTT
CDR3aa: CASSVFSGGGQYF

d_gene: -
j_gene: TRBJ2-1
abundance: -
v_gene: TRBV4-2
CDR3nt: TGTGCCAGCAGCCAAGATTTCAGCGGCAATGAGCAGTTCTTC
CDR3aa: CASSQDFSGNEQFF

d_gene: -
j_gene: TRBJ1-5
abundance: -
v_gene: TRBV27
CDR3nt: TGTGCCAGCAGTTTAGGGGGGTATCAGCCCCAGCATTTT
CDR3aa: CASSLGGYQPQHF

d_gene: -
j_gene: TRBJ2-5
abundance: -
v_gene: TRBV5-1
CDR3nt: TGCGCCAGCAGCTTGAATACAGATCGACCAGAGACCCAGTACTTC
CDR3aa: CASSLNTDRPETQYF

d_gene: -
j_gene: TRBJ2-6
abundance: -
v_gene: TRBV29-1
CDR3nt: TGCAGCGTTGGATTTAGGCCTGGGGCCAACGTCCTGACTTTC
CDR3aa: CSVGFRPGANVLTF